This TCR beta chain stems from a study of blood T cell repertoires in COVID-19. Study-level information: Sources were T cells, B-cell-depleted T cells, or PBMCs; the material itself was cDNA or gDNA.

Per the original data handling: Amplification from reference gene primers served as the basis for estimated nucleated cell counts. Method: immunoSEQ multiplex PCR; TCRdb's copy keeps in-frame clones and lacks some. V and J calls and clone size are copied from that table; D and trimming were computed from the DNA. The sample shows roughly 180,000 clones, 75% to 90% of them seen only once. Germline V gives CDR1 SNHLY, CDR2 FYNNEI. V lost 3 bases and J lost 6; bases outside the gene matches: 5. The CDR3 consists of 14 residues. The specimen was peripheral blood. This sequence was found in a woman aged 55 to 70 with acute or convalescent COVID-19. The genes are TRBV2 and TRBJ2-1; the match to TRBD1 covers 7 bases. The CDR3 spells CASSDEGAGNEQFF. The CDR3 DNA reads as TGTGCCAGCAGTGATGAGGGGGCGGGCAATGAGCAGTTCTTC.